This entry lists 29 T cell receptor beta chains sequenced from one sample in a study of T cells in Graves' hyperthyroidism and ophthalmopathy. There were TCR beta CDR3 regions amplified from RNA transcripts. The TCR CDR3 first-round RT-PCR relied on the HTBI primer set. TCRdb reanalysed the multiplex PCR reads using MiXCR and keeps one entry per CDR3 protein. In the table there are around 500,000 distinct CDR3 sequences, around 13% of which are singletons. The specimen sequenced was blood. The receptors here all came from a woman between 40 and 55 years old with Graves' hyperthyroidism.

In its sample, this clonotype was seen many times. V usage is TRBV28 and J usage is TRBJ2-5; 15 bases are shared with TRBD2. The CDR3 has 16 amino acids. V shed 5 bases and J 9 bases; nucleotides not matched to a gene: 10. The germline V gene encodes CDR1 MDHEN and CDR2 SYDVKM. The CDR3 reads CASSPGTSGRLAAQYF. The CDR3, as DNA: TGTGCCAGCAGTCCCGGGACTAGCGGGAGGTTGGCGGCCCAGTACTTC.

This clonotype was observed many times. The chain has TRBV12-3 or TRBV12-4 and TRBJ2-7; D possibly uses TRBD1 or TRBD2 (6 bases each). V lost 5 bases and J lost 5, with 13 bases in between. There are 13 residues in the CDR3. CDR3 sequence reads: CASSPPGANEQYF. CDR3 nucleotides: TGTGCCAGCAGTCCCCCGGGGGCCAACGAGCAGTACTTC.

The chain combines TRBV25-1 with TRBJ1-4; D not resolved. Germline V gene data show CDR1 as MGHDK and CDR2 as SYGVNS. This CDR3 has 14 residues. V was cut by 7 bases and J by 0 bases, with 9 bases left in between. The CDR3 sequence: CASTRGATNEKLFF. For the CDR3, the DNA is TGTGCCAGCACCCGTGGGGCAACTAATGAAAAACTGTTTTTT.

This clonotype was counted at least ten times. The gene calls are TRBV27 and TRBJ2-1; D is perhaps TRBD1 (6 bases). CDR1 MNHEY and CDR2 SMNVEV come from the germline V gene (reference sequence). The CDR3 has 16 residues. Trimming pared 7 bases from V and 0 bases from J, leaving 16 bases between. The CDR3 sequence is CASIPTGSSSYNEQFF. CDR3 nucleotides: TGTGCCAGCATCCCAACAGGGTCGAGCTCCTACAATGAGCAGTTCTTC.

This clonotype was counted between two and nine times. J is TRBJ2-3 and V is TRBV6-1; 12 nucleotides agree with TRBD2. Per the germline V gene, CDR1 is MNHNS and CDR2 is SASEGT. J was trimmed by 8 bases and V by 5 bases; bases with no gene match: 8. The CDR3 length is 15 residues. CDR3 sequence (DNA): TGTGCCAGCAGTATGCCGACTAGCGGGAGCGGTACGCAGTATTTT. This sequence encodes CASSMPTSGSGTQYF.

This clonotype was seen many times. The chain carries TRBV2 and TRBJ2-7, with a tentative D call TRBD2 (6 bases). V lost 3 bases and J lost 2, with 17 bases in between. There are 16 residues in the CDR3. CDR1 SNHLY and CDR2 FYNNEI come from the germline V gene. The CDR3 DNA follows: TGTGCCAGCAGTGACATAGGGACTTCCGGACCCTACGAGCAGTACTTC. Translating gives CASSDIGTSGPYEQYF.

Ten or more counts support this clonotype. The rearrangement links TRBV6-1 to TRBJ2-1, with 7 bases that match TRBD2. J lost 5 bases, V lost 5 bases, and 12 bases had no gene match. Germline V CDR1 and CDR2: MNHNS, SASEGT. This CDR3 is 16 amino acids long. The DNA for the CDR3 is TGTGCCAGCAGTCCGCGGGGCGGGAGTGCTGACAATGAGCAGTTCTTC. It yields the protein CASSPRGGSADNEQFF.

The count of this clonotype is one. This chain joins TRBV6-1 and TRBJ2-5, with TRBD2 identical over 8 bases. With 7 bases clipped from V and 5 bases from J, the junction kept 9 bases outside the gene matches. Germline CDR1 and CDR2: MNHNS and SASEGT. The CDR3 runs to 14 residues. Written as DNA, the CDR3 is TGTGCCAGCAAGCAAAGCGGGAGAGGCGAGACCCAGTACTTC. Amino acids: CASKQSGRGETQYF.

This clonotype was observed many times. This CDR3 reads CASSPRGHRGPYEQYF. The CDR3 nucleotides read TGTGCCAGCAGCCCACGAGGGCACAGGGGGCCCTACGAGCAGTACTTC. The V call is TRBV28, the J call TRBJ2-7, with 9 positions matching TRBD1. Germline V CDR1 and CDR2: MDHEN, SYDVKM. The CDR3 length is 16 residues. Trimming removed 6 bases from V and 2 bases from J; junction bases left unmatched: 11.

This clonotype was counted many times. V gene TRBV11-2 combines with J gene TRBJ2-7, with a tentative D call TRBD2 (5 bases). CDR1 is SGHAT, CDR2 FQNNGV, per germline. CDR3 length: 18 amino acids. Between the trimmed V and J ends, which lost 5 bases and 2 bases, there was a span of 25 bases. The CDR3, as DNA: TGTGCCAGCAGCCTAGTACGGGGTAGCGCCATCACCCCCTACGAGCAGTACTTC. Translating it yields CASSLVRGSAITPYEQYF.

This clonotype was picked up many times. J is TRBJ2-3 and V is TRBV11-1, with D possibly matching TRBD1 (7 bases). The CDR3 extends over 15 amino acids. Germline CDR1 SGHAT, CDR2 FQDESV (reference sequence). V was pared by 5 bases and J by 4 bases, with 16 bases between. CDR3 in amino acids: CASSAGQRRSDTQYF. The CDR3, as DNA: TGTGCCAGCAGCGCGGGACAGCGAAGGTCAGATACGCAGTATTTT.

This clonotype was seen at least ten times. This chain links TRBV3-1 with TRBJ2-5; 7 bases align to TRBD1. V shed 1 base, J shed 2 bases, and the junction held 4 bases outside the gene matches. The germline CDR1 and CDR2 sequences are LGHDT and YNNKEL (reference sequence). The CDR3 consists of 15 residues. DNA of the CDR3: TGTGCCAGCAGCCAAGGTCCGGGACAGCAAGAGACCCAGTACTTC. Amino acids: CASSQGPGQQETQYF.

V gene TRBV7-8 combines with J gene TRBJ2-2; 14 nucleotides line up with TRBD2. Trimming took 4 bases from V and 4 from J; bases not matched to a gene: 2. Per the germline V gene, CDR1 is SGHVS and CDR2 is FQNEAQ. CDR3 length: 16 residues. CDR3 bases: TGTGCCAGCAGCTCGACTAGCGGGGGGGCCACCGGGGAGCTGTTTTTT. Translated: CASSSTSGGATGELFF.

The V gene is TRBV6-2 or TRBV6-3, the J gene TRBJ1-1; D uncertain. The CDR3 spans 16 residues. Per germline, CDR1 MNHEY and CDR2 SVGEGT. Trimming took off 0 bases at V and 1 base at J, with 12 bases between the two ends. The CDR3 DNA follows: TGTGCCAGCAGTTACTCTGTCGGGGAAGGGAACACTGAAGCTTTCTTT. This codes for CASSYSVGEGNTEAFF.

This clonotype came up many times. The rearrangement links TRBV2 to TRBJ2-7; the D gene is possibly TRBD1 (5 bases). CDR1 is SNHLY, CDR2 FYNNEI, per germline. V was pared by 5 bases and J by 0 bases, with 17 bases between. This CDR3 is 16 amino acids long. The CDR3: CASSTGPSFSSYEQYF. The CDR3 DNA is TGTGCCAGCAGTACAGGACCATCCTTTAGCTCCTACGAGCAGTACTTC.

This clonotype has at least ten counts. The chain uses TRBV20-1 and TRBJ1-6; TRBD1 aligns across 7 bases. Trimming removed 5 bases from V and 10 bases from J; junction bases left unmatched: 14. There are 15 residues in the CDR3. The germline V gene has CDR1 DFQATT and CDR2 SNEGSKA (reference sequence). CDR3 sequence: CSARLEGAQGSPLHF. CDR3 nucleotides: TGCAGTGCTCGTCTTGAGGGGGCGCAAGGGTCACCCCTCCACTTT.

For the CDR3, the DNA is TGTGCCAGCAGCGCCAGACTTGCGGGGGACTACGAGCAGTACTTC. This codes for CASSARLAGDYEQYF. The gene calls are TRBV9 and TRBJ2-7; 7 bases align to TRBD2. CDR3 size: 15 residues. V shed 3 bases and J 3 bases; nucleotides not matched to a gene: 9. The germline CDR1 and CDR2 sequences are SGDLS and YYNGEE.

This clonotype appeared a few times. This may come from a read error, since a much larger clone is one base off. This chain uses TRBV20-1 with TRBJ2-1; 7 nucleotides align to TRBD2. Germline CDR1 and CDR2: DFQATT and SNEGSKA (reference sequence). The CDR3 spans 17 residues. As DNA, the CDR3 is TGCAGTGTTAGAGAGTGGGAGGGCCTAAGCTCACAGAATGAGCAGTTCTTC. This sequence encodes CSVREWEGLSSQNEQFF.

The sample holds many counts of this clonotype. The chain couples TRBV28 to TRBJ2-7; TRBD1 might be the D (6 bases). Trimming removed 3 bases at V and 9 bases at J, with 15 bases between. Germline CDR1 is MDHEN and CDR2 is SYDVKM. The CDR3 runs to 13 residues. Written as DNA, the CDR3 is TGTGCCAGCAGTTTCCGGGACACACGCGGGCAGTACTTC. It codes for CASSFRDTRGQYF. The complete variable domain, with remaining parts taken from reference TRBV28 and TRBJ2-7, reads DVKVTQSSRYLVKRTGEKVFLECVQDMDHENMFWYRQDPGLGLRLIYFSYDVKMKEKGDIPEGYSVSREKKERFSLILESASTNQTSMYLCASSFRDTRGQYFGPGTRLTVT.

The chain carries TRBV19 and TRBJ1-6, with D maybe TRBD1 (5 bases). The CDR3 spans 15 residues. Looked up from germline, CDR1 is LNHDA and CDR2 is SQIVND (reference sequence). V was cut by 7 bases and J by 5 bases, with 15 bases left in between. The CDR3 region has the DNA TGTGCCAGTACTCCTGGGGCAGCAGATAATTCACCCCTCCACTTT. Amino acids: CASTPGAADNSPLHF. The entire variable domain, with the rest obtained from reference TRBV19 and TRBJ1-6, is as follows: DGGITQSPKYLFRKEGQNVTLSCEQNLNHDAMYWYRQDPGQGLRLIYYSQIVNDFQKGDIAEGYSVSREKKESFPLTVTSAQKNPTAFYLCASTPGAADNSPLHFGNGTRLTVT.

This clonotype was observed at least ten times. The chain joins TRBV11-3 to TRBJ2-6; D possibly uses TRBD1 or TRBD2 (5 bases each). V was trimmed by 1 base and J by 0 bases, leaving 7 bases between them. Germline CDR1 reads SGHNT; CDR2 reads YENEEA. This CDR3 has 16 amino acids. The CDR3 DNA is TGTGCCAGCAGCTTAGGGGGGAACTCTGGGGCCAACGTCCTGACTTTC. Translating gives CASSLGGNSGANVLTF.

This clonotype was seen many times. The CDR3 region has the DNA TGTGCCAGCACCCCAGGGGGGTACAATGAGCAGTTCTTC. This sequence encodes CASTPGGYNEQFF. The V gene is TRBV11-2, the J gene TRBJ2-1; D possibly corresponds to TRBD1 (7 bases). The germline V gene encodes CDR1 SGHAT and CDR2 FQNNGV. This CDR3 is 13 amino acids long. V lost 7 bases and J lost 4, with 11 bases in between.

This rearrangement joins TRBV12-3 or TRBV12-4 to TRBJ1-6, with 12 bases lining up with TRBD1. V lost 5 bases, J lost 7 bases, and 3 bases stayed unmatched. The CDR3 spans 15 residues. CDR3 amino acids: CASSTGTGGNSPLHF. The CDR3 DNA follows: TGTGCCAGCAGTACCGGGACAGGGGGCAATTCACCCCTCCACTTT.

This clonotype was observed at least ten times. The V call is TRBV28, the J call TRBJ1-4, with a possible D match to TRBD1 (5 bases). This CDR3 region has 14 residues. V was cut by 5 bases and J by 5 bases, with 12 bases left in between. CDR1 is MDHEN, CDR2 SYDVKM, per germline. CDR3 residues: CASSPRGLNEKLFF. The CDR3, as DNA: TGTGCCAGCAGTCCCCGGGGCCTAAATGAAAAACTGTTTTTT.

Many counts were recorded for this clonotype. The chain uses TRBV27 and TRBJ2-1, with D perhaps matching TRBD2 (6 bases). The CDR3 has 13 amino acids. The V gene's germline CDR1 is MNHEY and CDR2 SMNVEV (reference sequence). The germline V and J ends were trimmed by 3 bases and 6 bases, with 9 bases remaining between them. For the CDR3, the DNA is TGTGCCAGCAGTTTCCGACTAGTCAATGAGCAGTTCTTC. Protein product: CASSFRLVNEQFF.

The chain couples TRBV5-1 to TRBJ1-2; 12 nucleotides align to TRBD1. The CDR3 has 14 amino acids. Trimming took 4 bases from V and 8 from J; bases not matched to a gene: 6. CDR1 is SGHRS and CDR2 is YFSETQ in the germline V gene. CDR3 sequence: CASSPGQGANGYTF. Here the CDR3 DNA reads TGCGCCAGCAGCCCGGGACAGGGGGCGAACGGCTACACCTTC.

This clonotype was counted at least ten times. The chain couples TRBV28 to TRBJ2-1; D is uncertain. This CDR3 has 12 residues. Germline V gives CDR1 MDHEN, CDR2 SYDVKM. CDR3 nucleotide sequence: TGTGGCTTATCAAGCTCCTACAATGAGCAGTTCTTC. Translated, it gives CGLSSSYNEQFF.

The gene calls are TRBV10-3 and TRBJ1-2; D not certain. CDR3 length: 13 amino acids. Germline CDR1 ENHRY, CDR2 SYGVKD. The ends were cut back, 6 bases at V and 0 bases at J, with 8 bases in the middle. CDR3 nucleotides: TGTGCCATCAGCCAGGACTCTAACTATGGCTACACCTTC. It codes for CAISQDSNYGYTF.

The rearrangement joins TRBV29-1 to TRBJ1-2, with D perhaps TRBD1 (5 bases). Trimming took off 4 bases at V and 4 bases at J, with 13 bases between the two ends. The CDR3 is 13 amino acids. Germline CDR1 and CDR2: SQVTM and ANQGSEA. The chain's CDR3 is CSVGRGGFYGYTF. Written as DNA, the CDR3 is TGCAGCGTTGGTAGGGGAGGTTTCTATGGCTACACCTTC.